This entry lists 32 T cell receptor beta chains sequenced from one sample in a study of cytomegalovirus exposure and HLA in healthy donors. The study ran its PCR with 60 Vbeta and 13 Jbeta primers. Repertoires were generated with immunoSEQ multiplex PCR, while TCRdb's copy carries only in-frame clones and drops some. The sample spans roughly 45,000 clones; the ten largest clones claim around 1.7%. Sequenced material: PBMCs. The source is a woman aged 30 to 39 in good health and CMV-seronegative.

J is TRBJ2-7 and V is TRBV4-3, with no clear D. CDR1 LGHNA and CDR2 YSLEER come from the germline V gene. The CDR3 sequence is 14 residues long. The V end was cut by 2 bases, the J end by 6 bases, with 14 bases between. The CDR3 bases are TGCGCCAGCAGCCAAATACCCCTCAGAGGCGAGCAGTACTTC. It codes for CASSQIPLRGEQYF.

The chain is built from TRBV14 and TRBJ2-1; the match to TRBD2 covers 11 bases. CDR1 SGHDN and CDR2 FVKESK come from the germline V gene. Unmatched junction bases numbered 13, after V lost 4 bases and J lost 8 bases. There are 17 residues in the CDR3. The CDR3: CASSRTLAGDGGDEQFF. The CDR3 bases are TGTGCCAGCAGCCGAACACTAGCGGGAGATGGGGGCGATGAGCAGTTCTTC.

The chain has TRBV7-9 and TRBJ2-3; D call uncertain. Trimming took off 1 base at V and 2 bases at J, with 10 bases between the two ends. This CDR3 has 15 amino acids. Germline CDR1 SEHNR, CDR2 FQNEAQ (reference sequence). The CDR3 sequence is CASSLDLTNTDTQYF. CDR3 nucleotides: TGTGCCAGCAGCTTAGACTTAACGAACACAGATACGCAGTATTTT.

The J gene is TRBJ2-7, the V gene TRBV19; the match to TRBD2 covers 9 bases. Germline assignment: CDR1 LNHDA and CDR2 SQIVND (reference sequence). With V trimmed by 3 bases and J by 5 bases, 5 bases remained unmatched. The CDR3 runs to 14 residues. CDR3 residues: CASSISRTSDEQYF. In DNA form, the CDR3 reads TGTGCCAGTAGTATTTCCCGGACTAGCGACGAGCAGTACTTC.

V is TRBV27 and J is TRBJ1-1, with 10 bases that match TRBD1. Trimming at V came to 6 bases and at J to 11 bases, leaving 6 bases not matched to a gene. The CDR3 totals 12 residues. CDR1 is MNHEY and CDR2 is SMNVEV in the germline V gene (reference sequence). The CDR3 protein is CASSHGTGDAFF. The CDR3 DNA follows: TGTGCCAGCAGCCACGGGACAGGGGACGCTTTCTTT.

The genes are TRBV9 and TRBJ1-2; D gene unclear. Trimming stripped 0 bases from V and 4 bases from J, with 13 bases between. The CDR3 sequence is 15 residues long. Germline-derived CDR1 and CDR2 are SGDLS and YYNGEE. The CDR3, as DNA: TGTGCCAGCAGCGTAGGGGCGAGCTTGGGCTATGGCTACACCTTC. It translates to CASSVGASLGYGYTF. The variable domain in full, with the rest retrieved from reference TRBV9 and TRBJ1-2, is DSGVTQTPKHLITATGQRVTLRCSPRSGDLSVYWYQQSLDQGLQFLIQYYNGEERAKGNILERFSAQQFPDLHSELNLSSLELGDSALYFCASSVGASLGYGYTFGSGTRLTVV.

This chain uses TRBV7-3 with TRBJ2-7, with D possibly matching TRBD1 (6 bases). The V gene lost 4 bases and the J gene lost 3 bases, with 16 bases spanning the gap. CDR3 size: 15 residues. The germline V gene encodes CDR1 SGHTA and CDR2 FQGTGA. The CDR3 region is CASSSGPGTIYEQYF. CDR3 sequence (DNA): TGTGCCAGCAGCTCGGGCCCCGGGACAATCTACGAGCAGTACTTC.

The V and J genes are TRBV7-2 and TRBJ2-1; tentatively, D is TRBD2 (5 bases). In germline, CDR1 is SGHTA, CDR2 FQGNSA. The CDR3 spans 14 residues. The germline V and J ends were trimmed by 1 base and 6 bases, with 10 bases remaining between them. The CDR3 DNA is TGTGCCAGCAGCTTAGAGCGCGGACTCAATGAGCAGTTCTTC. Residues: CASSLERGLNEQFF.

The chain has TRBV5-1 and TRBJ2-7, with 7 bases identical to TRBD1. CDR3 size: 16 residues. V dropped 2 bases and J dropped 1; count of bases not matched to a gene: 9. Germline lookup yields CDR1 SGHRS and CDR2 YFSETQ. The CDR3: CASSFSGAGGSYEQYF. The CDR3 region has the DNA TGCGCCAGCAGCTTTTCAGGGGCAGGGGGTTCCTACGAGCAGTACTTC.

V and J are TRBV5-6 and TRBJ2-3, with 10 nucleotides matching TRBD2. This CDR3 is 17 amino acids long. V lost 2 bases, J lost 0 bases, and 6 bases stayed unmatched. The germline gives CDR1 SGHDT, CDR2 YYEEEE. The CDR3 DNA sequence: TGTGCCAGCAGCTTTACAACGACTAGCGGGAGCACAGATACGCAGTATTTT. This sequence encodes CASSFTTTSGSTDTQYF.

This rearrangement joins TRBV29-1 to TRBJ2-7; D might be TRBD1 (6 bases). Germline-derived CDR1 and CDR2 are SQVTM and ANQGSEA. Trimming stripped 5 bases from V and 4 bases from J, with 9 bases between. The CDR3 has 11 amino acids. The CDR3 DNA reads TGCAGCGTTAGAACAGGGTACGAGCAGTACTTC. Its protein product is CSVRTGYEQYF.

CDR3 coding DNA: TGTGCCACCAATCCGGACGGGGCTAGCGGGAGCCCAATGAGGCAGTTCTTC. This sequence encodes CATNPDGASGSPMRQFF. This chain links TRBV6-7 with TRBJ2-1, with TRBD2 matching 10 bases. TRBV6-7 qualifies as an ORF whose function is uncertain. The CDR3 has 17 amino acids. The junction had 24 bases not matched to a gene; V was cut back by 10 bases and J by 12 bases.

The rearrangement links TRBV29-1 to TRBJ2-6; perhaps TRBD1 as D (6 bases). CDR1 is SQVTM and CDR2 is ANQGSEA in the germline V gene. The CDR3 runs to 16 residues. V lost 6 bases to trimming and J lost 1 base, with 16 bases between them. The CDR3 is CSVLTGPSSGANVLTF. CDR3 nucleotide sequence: TGCAGCGTCTTGACAGGACCTTCGTCTGGGGCCAACGTCCTGACTTTC.

This chain joins TRBV29-1 and TRBJ1-2, with D perhaps TRBD1 (5 bases). This CDR3 spans 14 amino acids. The V end was cut by 2 bases, the J end by 4 bases, with 14 bases between. Germline lookup yields CDR1 SQVTM and CDR2 ANQGSEA. In DNA form, the CDR3 reads TGCAGCGTTGAAAGGCAGGGCGGTCCCTATGGCTACACCTTC. Amino acids: CSVERQGGPYGYTF.

This chain joins TRBV27 and TRBJ2-7; 8 positions match TRBD2. CDR1 and CDR2 from the germline V gene are MNHEY and SMNVEV (reference sequence). Trimming at V came to 2 bases and at J to 5 bases, leaving 5 bases not matched to a gene. The CDR3 loop spans 14 amino acids. The CDR3 DNA reads TGTGCCAGCAGTTTACTGAGCGGGAGTCACGAGCAGTACTTC. It translates to CASSLLSGSHEQYF.

CDR3 region: CAWSSRGPGANVLTF. DNA of the CDR3: TGTGCCTGGAGTTCCCGCGGTCCTGGGGCCAACGTCCTGACTTTC. The chain is built from TRBV30 and TRBJ2-6, with D uncertain. The V and J ends lost 2 bases and 2 bases respectively, with 10 bases between them. The CDR3 extends over 15 amino acids. In germline, CDR1 is GTSNPN, CDR2 SVGIG (reference sequence).

V and J are TRBV11-3 and TRBJ2-7, with TRBD2 matching over 14 bases. Per the germline V gene, CDR1 is SGHNT and CDR2 is YENEEA. With 7 bases clipped from V and 5 bases from J, the junction kept 7 bases outside the gene matches. There are 15 residues in the CDR3. The chain's CDR3 is CASTIGTSGSDEQYF. CDR3 nucleotides: TGTGCCAGCACCATCGGGACTAGCGGGAGCGACGAGCAGTACTTC.

This chain links TRBV19 with TRBJ1-2; TRBD1 matches at 8 bases. The CDR3 is made up of 14 amino acids. Trimming at V came to 6 bases and at J to 3 bases, leaving 6 bases not matched to a gene. Germline CDR1 reads LNHDA; CDR2 reads SQIVND (reference sequence). The CDR3 loop reads CASSPGQEDYGYTF. As DNA, the CDR3 is TGTGCCAGTAGCCCGGGACAGGAAGACTATGGCTACACCTTC.

The chain uses TRBV4-1 and TRBJ2-7, with 10 positions matching TRBD1. CDR3 size: 15 residues. Germline CDR1 MGHRA, CDR2 YSYEKL. The J segment lost 2 bases and the V segment lost 4 bases, leaving 5 bases of the junction unmatched. CDR3 bases: TGCGCCAGCAGCCGGGGGGACAGGGGCACCTACGAGCAGTACTTC. This gives the protein CASSRGDRGTYEQYF.

With respect to this clone: Relative to the germline gene, one junction end is altered; a read error may explain this. J is TRBJ1-3 and V is TRBV18; perhaps TRBD1 as D (5 bases). The CDR3 is 17 residues long. The V gene's germline CDR1 is KGHSH and CDR2 LQKENI. As DNA, the CDR3 is TGTGCCAGCTCACCACTCAGTCGGGGGAACTCTGGAAACAACATATATTTT. The encoded protein is CASSPLSRGNSGNNIYF.

This rearrangement joins TRBV15 to TRBJ2-7, with 9 bases aligning to TRBD1. The germline gives CDR1 LNHNV, CDR2 YYDKDF (reference sequence). With 5 bases clipped from V and 6 bases from J, the junction kept 11 bases outside the gene matches. CDR3 length equals 15 residues. The CDR3 loop reads CATSRGLTGGFEQYF. The CDR3, as DNA: TGTGCCACCAGCCGCGGCTTGACAGGGGGGTTCGAGCAGTACTTC.

The J gene is TRBJ2-7, the V gene TRBV27; perhaps TRBD1 as D (6 bases). This CDR3 comprises 15 residues. V dropped 2 bases and J dropped 0 bases, with 11 bases sitting between them. The germline V gene has CDR1 MNHEY and CDR2 SMNVEV (reference sequence). CDR3 in DNA: TGTGCCAGCAGTTTACAGCCAGGGGCCTCCTACGAGCAGTACTTC. It encodes CASSLQPGASYEQYF.

This chain connects TRBV9 to TRBJ2-1, with TRBD1 identical over 9 bases. The CDR3 is made up of 14 amino acids. Germline loops: CDR1 SGDLS, CDR2 YYNGEE. Trimming removed 7 bases from V and 4 bases from J; junction bases left unmatched: 6. The chain's CDR3 is CASPYRGRYNEQFF. CDR3 bases: TGTGCCAGCCCCTACAGGGGGCGTTACAATGAGCAGTTCTTC.

This rearrangement joins TRBV28 to TRBJ2-1; possibly TRBD1 for D (5 bases). CDR1 is MDHEN and CDR2 is SYDVKM in the germline V gene. The length of the CDR3 is 19 residues. Trimming left V 6 bases short and J 0 bases short, with 24 bases between. CDR3 loop: CASSCYGPRGDSSYNEQFF. CDR3 bases: TGTGCCAGCAGCTGTTACGGCCCCCGAGGTGACAGCTCCTACAATGAGCAGTTCTTC.

This chain connects TRBV12-5 to TRBJ2-3; 7 bases match TRBD2. CDR3 length: 15 amino acids. The V gene's germline CDR1 is LGHNT and CDR2 FRNRAP. Unmatched junction bases numbered 12, after V lost 6 bases and J lost 6 bases. The CDR3 DNA reads as TGTGCTAGTGGACAGCAGGGCGGGAGTGGTGATACGCAGTATTTT. Translation gives CASGQQGGSGDTQYF.

The CDR3: CASSFSQGVEAFF. DNA of the CDR3: TGTGCCAGCAGCTTTTCCCAGGGGGTTGAAGCTTTCTTT. The chain couples TRBV5-4 to TRBJ1-1; TRBD1 matches at 7 bases. CDR3 length: 13 residues. The germline V gene has CDR1 SGHNT and CDR2 YYREEE (reference sequence). After removal of 2 bases from V and 7 bases from J, the junction contained 5 bases not matched to a gene.

The chain carries TRBV9 and TRBJ2-1; 7 bases match TRBD1. Germline CDR1 reads SGDLS; CDR2 reads YYNGEE. The CDR3 spans 17 residues. V was pared by 0 bases and J by 4 bases, with 10 bases of the junction left unmatched. Written as DNA, the CDR3 is TGTGCCAGCAGCGTAGATCTAGGACAGGAGATTTACAATGAGCAGTTCTTC. Its protein is CASSVDLGQEIYNEQFF.

The chain carries TRBV7-9 and TRBJ1-1; the D gene is possibly TRBD1 (5 bases). Trimming pared 5 bases from V and 2 bases from J, leaving 27 bases between. The CDR3 runs to 19 residues. Germline V gene sequence: CDR1 SEHNR, CDR2 FQNEAQ (reference sequence). The CDR3 DNA follows: TGTGCCAGCAGCCGAGTCATGGGGGTGGAGGGAAATAAAAACACTGAAGCTTTCTTT. As protein: CASSRVMGVEGNKNTEAFF.

The chain employs TRBV4-2 and TRBJ2-6; 10 nucleotides match TRBD1. The V gene end was trimmed by 1 base and the J gene end by 3 bases; junction bases not matched to a gene: 6. The CDR3 is 18 amino acids. Germline values: CDR1 LGHNA, CDR2 YNFKEQ. The CDR3, as DNA: TGTGCCAGCAGCCAAGCCCAAGGACAGGGGGATGGGGCCAACGTCCTGACTTTC. Encoded protein: CASSQAQGQGDGANVLTF.

The chain links TRBV7-2 to TRBJ2-7; 11 nucleotides match TRBD2. The CDR3 is 16 residues long. Germline CDR1 SGHTA, CDR2 FQGNSA. V was pared by 4 bases and J by 5 bases, with 10 bases of the junction left unmatched. CDR3 protein: CASSYLAGGSPNEQYF. In DNA, the CDR3 is TGTGCCAGCAGCTACCTAGCGGGAGGTAGTCCAAACGAGCAGTACTTC.

V gene TRBV30 combines with J gene TRBJ1-1; D may be TRBD1 (5 bases). V was pared by 0 bases and J by 5 bases, with 16 bases between. The germline CDR1 and CDR2 sequences are GTSNPN and SVGIG (reference sequence). CDR3 length equals 15 residues. The CDR3 spells CAWSVLGWGVTEAFF. DNA of the CDR3: TGTGCCTGGAGTGTCTTGGGATGGGGGGTTACTGAAGCTTTCTTT. Full variable domain (outside the CDR3, taken from reference TRBV30 and TRBJ1-1): SQTIHQWPATLVQPVGSPLSLECTVEGTSNPNLYWYRQAAGRGLQLLFYSVGIGQISSEVPQNLSASRPQDRQFILSSKKLLLSDSGFYLCAWSVLGWGVTEAFFGQGTRLTVV.

The V gene is TRBV28, the J gene TRBJ2-6; a weak D match, TRBD1 (6 bases). V shed 2 bases and J shed 0 bases, with 17 bases lying between them. Germline values: CDR1 MDHEN, CDR2 SYDVKM. This CDR3 contains 19 residues. CDR3 coding DNA: TGTGCCAGCAGTTTAAGAGGACAGCTTATTAACTCTGGGGCCAACGTCCTGACTTTC. Its translation: CASSLRGQLINSGANVLTF.